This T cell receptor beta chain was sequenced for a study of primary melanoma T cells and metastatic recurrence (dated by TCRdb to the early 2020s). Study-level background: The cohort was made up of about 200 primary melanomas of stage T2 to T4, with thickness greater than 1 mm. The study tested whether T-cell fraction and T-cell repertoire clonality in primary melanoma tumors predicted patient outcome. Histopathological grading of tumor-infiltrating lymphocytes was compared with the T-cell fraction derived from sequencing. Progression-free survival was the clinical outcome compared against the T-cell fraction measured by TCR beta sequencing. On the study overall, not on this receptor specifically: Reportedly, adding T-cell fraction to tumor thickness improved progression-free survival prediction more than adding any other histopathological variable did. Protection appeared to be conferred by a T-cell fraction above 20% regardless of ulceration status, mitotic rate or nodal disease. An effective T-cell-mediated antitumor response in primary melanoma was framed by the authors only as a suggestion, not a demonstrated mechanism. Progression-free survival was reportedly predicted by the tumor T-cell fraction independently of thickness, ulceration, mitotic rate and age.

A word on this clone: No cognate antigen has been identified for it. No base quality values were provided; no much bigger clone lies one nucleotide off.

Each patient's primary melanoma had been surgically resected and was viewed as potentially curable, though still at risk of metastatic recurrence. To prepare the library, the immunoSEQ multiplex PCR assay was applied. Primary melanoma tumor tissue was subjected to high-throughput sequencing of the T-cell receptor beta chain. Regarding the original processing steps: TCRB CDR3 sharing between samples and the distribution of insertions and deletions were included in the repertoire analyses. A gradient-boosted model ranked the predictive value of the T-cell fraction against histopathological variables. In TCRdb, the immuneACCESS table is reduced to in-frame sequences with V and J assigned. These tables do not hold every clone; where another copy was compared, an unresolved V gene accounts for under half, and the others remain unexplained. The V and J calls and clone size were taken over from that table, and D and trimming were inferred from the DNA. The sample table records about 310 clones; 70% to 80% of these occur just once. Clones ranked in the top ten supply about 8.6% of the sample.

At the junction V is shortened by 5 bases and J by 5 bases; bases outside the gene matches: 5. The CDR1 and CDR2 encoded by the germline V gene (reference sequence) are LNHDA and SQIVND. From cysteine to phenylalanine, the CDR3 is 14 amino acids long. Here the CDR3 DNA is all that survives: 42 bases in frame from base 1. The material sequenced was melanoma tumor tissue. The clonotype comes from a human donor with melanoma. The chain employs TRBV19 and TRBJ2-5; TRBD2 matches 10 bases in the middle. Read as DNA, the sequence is TGTGCCAGTAGTGCTAGCGGGAGTTGGGAGACCCAGTACTTC. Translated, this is CASSASGSWETQYF.